These T cell receptor beta chains were read from a single sample in a study of PD-1 blockade in classical Hodgkin lymphoma. Method: immunoSEQ multiplex PCR; TCRdb's copy keeps in-frame clones and lacks some. The top ten clones hold approximately 10% of a sample with 28,000 or so clones, roughly 65% of them seen once. Sequenced here: peripheral blood mononuclear cells (PBMCs), sampled before the second cycle of nivolumab. These receptors came from a human donor with classical Hodgkin lymphoma. CDR3s include the opening cysteine and the closing phenylalanine or tryptophan. A D gene is named only where the DNA matches it firmly.

>12|TRBJ1-2|TRBV19|NA
CASTRANYGYTF
>15|TRBJ1-6|TRBV6-5|TRBD1
CASSYARDSDSPLHF
>15|TRBJ2-5|TRBV6-6|TRBD2
CASSYGAGYQETQYF
>11|TRBJ1-2|TRBV7-2|NA
CASSLPPGYTF
>14|TRBJ2-5|TRBV28|TRBD1
CASSLSGQQETQYF
>14|TRBJ2-3|TRBV6-5|NA
CASSFSHDSQGQYF
>14|TRBJ2-3|TRBV19|NA
CASSIDGSTDTQYF
>13|TRBJ1-2|TRBV6-1|NA
CASLGRPNYGYTF
>14|TRBJ2-7|TRBV11-3|TRBD1
CASSLGDSLGEQYF
>15|TRBJ2-7|TRBV21-1|NA
CASSKGRTQGYEQYF
>13|TRBJ2-1|TRBV7-2|NA
CASSKRVYNEQFF
>15|TRBJ2-1|TRBV7-2|TRBD2
CASRGLAGGRNEQFF
>13|TRBJ2-3|TRBV4-3|NA
CASSPTRPDTQYF